The 28 T cell receptor beta chains given below trace back to one sample, sequenced in a study of Tregs in tolerant kidney transplant recipients. The repertoire was sequenced with immunoSEQ multiplex PCR; TCRdb's copy has only in-frame clones and lacks some. In the table there are approximately 98,000 clones, 90% of which are singletons. The sequenced sample was CD4+ T cells from blood, obtained before the transplant. The receptors were sampled from a human donor who received a combined kidney and bone marrow transplant.

J is TRBJ2-1 and V is TRBV11-3; 11 bases are a match to TRBD1. This CDR3 spans 16 amino acids. V dropped 1 base and J dropped 6; count of bases not matched to a gene: 5. CDR1 and CDR2 from the germline V gene are SGHNT and YENEEA. This CDR3 is CASSLAPGQGGNEQFF. DNA for the CDR3: TGTGCCAGCAGCTTAGCACCGGGACAGGGGGGCAATGAGCAGTTCTTC.

The rearrangement uses TRBV6-6 and TRBJ2-7, with D maybe TRBD1 (5 bases). Germline assignment: CDR1 MNHNY and CDR2 SVGAGI (reference sequence). V lost 7 bases to trimming and J lost 0 bases, with 19 bases between them. The CDR3 has 16 residues. CDR3 in amino acids: CASTVDISLSSYEQYF. The DNA of the CDR3 is TGTGCCAGCACCGTGGACATTTCTCTTAGCTCCTACGAGCAGTACTTC.

The V and J genes are TRBV5-4 and TRBJ2-1; 9 nucleotides match TRBD1. The length of the CDR3 is 16 residues. Germline assignment: CDR1 SGHNT and CDR2 YYREEE (reference sequence). Trimming at V came to 3 bases and at J to 3 bases, leaving 7 bases not matched to a gene. The CDR3 is CASSSTGTGIYNEQFF. The DNA of the CDR3 is TGTGCCAGCAGCTCGACCGGGACAGGGATCTACAATGAGCAGTTCTTC.

The chain carries TRBV18 and TRBJ2-5, with TRBD2 matching over 7 bases. This CDR3 is built from 14 residues. Per the germline V gene, CDR1 is KGHSH and CDR2 is LQKENI. V lost 7 bases to trimming and J lost 5 bases; unmatched junction nucleotides: 10. CDR3 bases: TGTGCCAGCTGCACCCAGGCGGGAGTGGAGACCCAGTACTTC. This translates into CASCTQAGVETQYF.

The chain recombines TRBV2 with TRBJ2-5; weak D call: TRBD2 (6 bases). Looked up from germline, CDR1 is SNHLY and CDR2 is FYNNEI. V was trimmed by 4 bases and J by 4 bases, leaving 19 bases between them. This CDR3 has 16 amino acids. The CDR3 is CASSVAGLSRGETQYF. The CDR3, as DNA: TGTGCCAGCAGTGTCGCGGGATTGTCGAGGGGAGAGACCCAGTACTTC. The whole variable domain, remainder taken from reference TRBV2 and TRBJ2-5, is EPEVTQTPSHQVTQMGQEVILRCVPISNHLYFYWYRQILGQKVEFLVSFYNNEISEKSEIFDDQFSVERPDGSNFTLKIRSTKLEDSAMYFCASSVAGLSRGETQYFGPGTRLLVL.

This clone was counted once. V gene TRBV10-3 combines with J gene TRBJ2-3; the match to TRBD1 covers 9 bases. The length of the CDR3 is 14 residues. Trimming at V came to 9 bases and at J to 1 base, leaving 5 bases not matched to a gene. Germline CDR1 reads ENHRY; CDR2 reads SYGVKD. The CDR3 loop reads CAIPDRGGTDTQYF. CDR3 sequence (DNA): TGTGCCATTCCGGACAGGGGCGGCACAGATACGCAGTATTTT.

The V and J genes are TRBV6-1 and TRBJ2-7, with TRBD2 identical over 7 bases. This CDR3 region has 14 residues. Trimming at V came to 2 bases and at J to 1 base, leaving 2 bases not matched to a gene. The germline gives CDR1 MNHNS, CDR2 SASEGT. In DNA form, the CDR3 reads TGTGCCAGCAGTGAAAGCGGGACGTCCTACGAGCAGTACTTC. Translated, it gives CASSESGTSYEQYF.

This sequence joins TRBV2 and TRBJ1-2; D may be TRBD1 (5 bases). Per germline, CDR1 SNHLY and CDR2 FYNNEI. CDR3 length: 15 residues. Trimming pared 0 bases from V and 2 bases from J, leaving 10 bases between. CDR3 bases: TGTGCCAGCAGTGAAGCAGGGGCCCTAAACTATGGCTACACCTTC. It translates to CASSEAGALNYGYTF.

The rearrangement joins TRBV27 to TRBJ2-5; 11 bases fit TRBD2. Losses at the gene ends were 7 bases for V and 7 bases for J; bases not matched to a gene: 11. Germline V gene lookup returns CDR1 MNHEY and CDR2 SMNVEV (reference sequence). CDR3 length: 15 residues. CDR3: CASKRLAGLPGTQYF. CDR3 nucleotides: TGTGCCAGCAAAAGACTAGCGGGGCTCCCGGGGACCCAGTACTTC.

The rearrangement links TRBV5-1 to TRBJ1-1, with D possibly being TRBD1 (6 bases). Trimming cost V 4 bases and J 2 bases, with 12 bases left between them. This CDR3 comprises 14 residues. Germline assignment: CDR1 SGHRS and CDR2 YFSETQ. The CDR3 DNA is TGCGCCAGCAGCCCGGGACATAAAAACACTGAAGCTTTCTTT. Its protein is CASSPGHKNTEAFF.

Details on this clone: Other DNA sequences in the same sample also yield this CDR3. The chain carries TRBV5-1 and TRBJ2-7; 7 nucleotides align to TRBD2. V shed 4 bases and J 7 bases; nucleotides not matched to a gene: 5. CDR3 length equals 12 residues. CDR1 and CDR2 (germline): SGHRS, YFSETQ. The CDR3 bases are TGCGCCAGCAGCCTGCTGGGGGGGGAGCAGTACTTC. It specifies CASSLLGGEQYF.

The chain recombines TRBV7-9 with TRBJ1-5, with D unclear. The V gene's germline CDR1 is SEHNR and CDR2 FQNEAQ (reference sequence). CDR3 length: 15 residues. With 1 base removed from V and 0 bases from J, the gap between germline ends came to 7 bases. CDR3 region: CASSLDPGSNQPQHF. The CDR3 nucleotides read TGTGCCAGCAGCTTAGATCCCGGTAGCAATCAGCCCCAGCATTTT.

The gene calls are TRBV4-1 and TRBJ1-5; D is ambiguous. CDR1 and CDR2 (germline): MGHRA, YSYEKL. With 0 bases removed from V and 4 bases from J, the gap between germline ends came to 7 bases. This CDR3 region has 14 residues. The CDR3, as DNA: TGCGCCAGCAGCCAAGAACGAGGAAATCAGCCCCAGCATTTT. Translated: CASSQERGNQPQHF.

The chain combines TRBV7-2 with TRBJ2-5; 7 positions agree with TRBD2. CDR1 and CDR2 from the germline V gene are SGHTA and FQGNSA. V trimming: 3 bases; J trimming: 2 bases; junction bases outside the gene matches: 3. The CDR3 has 14 residues. In DNA form, the CDR3 reads TGTGCCAGCAGCTTTGGAGCGGGGCAAGAGACCCAGTACTTC. It translates to CASSFGAGQETQYF.

For the CDR3, the DNA is TGTGCCGCTTCAAAAGAGTTGAACACTGAAGCTTTCTTT. This codes for CAASKELNTEAFF. This chain connects TRBV2 to TRBJ1-1, with unresolved D. The CDR3 covers 13 residues. The germline V gene has CDR1 SNHLY and CDR2 FYNNEI. Between the trimmed V and J ends, which lost 11 bases and 0 bases, there was a span of 13 bases.

V is TRBV5-4 and J is TRBJ2-1; TRBD2 agrees at 8 bases. CDR1 and CDR2 (germline): SGHNT, YYREEE (reference sequence). CDR3 length: 16 amino acids. Trimming removed 4 bases from V and 3 bases from J; junction bases left unmatched: 9. The CDR3 nucleotides read TGTGCCAGCAGCAGTCACGTGGCGGGGGGCTACAATGAGCAGTTCTTC. This gives the protein CASSSHVAGGYNEQFF.

A single count supports this clone. The V gene is TRBV5-6, the J gene TRBJ2-3; no clear D. CDR1 SGHDT and CDR2 YYEEEE come from the germline V gene. The V gene lost 0 bases and the J gene lost 6 bases, with 5 bases spanning the gap. The CDR3 is made up of 12 amino acids. CDR3 amino acids: CASSLVSDTQYF. The CDR3 DNA sequence: TGTGCCAGCAGCTTGGTATCGGATACGCAGTATTTT.

The V gene is TRBV14, the J gene TRBJ2-7, with 8 bases that match TRBD1. The CDR3 is 15 residues long. With 1 base clipped from V and 2 bases from J, the junction kept 4 bases outside the gene matches. Looked up from germline, CDR1 is SGHDN and CDR2 is FVKESK. CDR3 region: CASSQASTGAYEQYF. CDR3 DNA: TGTGCCAGCAGCCAAGCGTCGACAGGGGCCTACGAGCAGTACTTC. Looking up the rest from reference TRBV14 and TRBJ2-7 gives the full variable domain: EAGVTQFPSHSVIEKGQTVTLRCDPISGHDNLYWYRRVMGKEIKFLLHFVKESKQDESGMPNNRFLAERTGGTYSTLKVQPAELEDSGVYFCASSQASTGAYEQYFGPGTRLTVT.

In this sample, this clone turned up once. The chain links TRBV6-6 to TRBJ1-1; the D gene is possibly TRBD1 (5 bases). CDR1 and CDR2 from the germline V gene are MNHNY and SVGAGI (reference sequence). The CDR3 runs to 14 residues. V dropped 6 bases and J dropped 0 bases, with 11 bases sitting between them. The CDR3 DNA reads TGTGCCAGCAGGGAGGGACTGTTGAACACTGAAGCTTTCTTT. Its protein is CASREGLLNTEAFF.

The CDR3 DNA reads TGTGCCAGCTCTCGCAGGATCTCCTACGAGCAGTACTTC. As protein: CASSRRISYEQYF. The chain joins TRBV18 to TRBJ2-7; no definite D call. Trimming took 6 bases from V and 0 from J, leaving 9 bases between them. The CDR3 consists of 13 residues. Per germline, CDR1 KGHSH and CDR2 LQKENI.

The chain has TRBV2 and TRBJ2-1; 9 bases fit TRBD2. Germline V gene data show CDR1 as SNHLY and CDR2 as FYNNEI. CDR3 length: 16 residues. The V and J ends lost 4 bases and 6 bases, in that order; junction bases with no gene match: 10. CDR3 protein: CASSGSRGGESNEQFF. Written as DNA, the CDR3 is TGTGCCAGCAGTGGTTCGCGCGGGGGGGAATCCAATGAGCAGTTCTTC.

V gene TRBV7-2 combines with J gene TRBJ2-3; 8 bases are a match to TRBD2. CDR1 is SGHTA, CDR2 FQGNSA, per germline. This CDR3 has 16 amino acids. The trim removed 2 bases at V and 3 bases at J, leaving 7 bases unmatched. CDR3 nucleotides: TGTGCCAGCAGCTTATTACTAGCGGCCTCTACAGATACGCAGTATTTT. Residues: CASSLLLAASTDTQYF.

V and J are TRBV28 and TRBJ2-7, with D uncertain. Germline CDR1 and CDR2: MDHEN and SYDVKM. This CDR3 comprises 11 residues. Trimming took 4 bases from V and 10 from J, leaving 11 bases between them. CDR3 coding DNA: TGTGCCAGCAGTTCGACATCAGCCCAGTACTTC. Translating gives CASSSTSAQYF.

The chain recombines TRBV10-3 with TRBJ1-5; 8 positions match TRBD1. The V gene end was trimmed by 4 bases and the J gene end by 4 bases; junction bases not matched to a gene: 0. Germline assignment: CDR1 ENHRY and CDR2 SYGVKD. There are 13 residues in the CDR3. The CDR3 here is CAISGDRNQPQHF. The DNA for the CDR3 is TGTGCCATCAGTGGGGACAGGAATCAGCCCCAGCATTTT.

This clone has more than one count but fewer than ten. The rearrangement joins TRBV19 to TRBJ2-1; D is possibly TRBD1 (6 bases). The CDR3 sequence is 11 residues long. From germline, CDR1 is LNHDA and CDR2 SQIVND (reference sequence). V was trimmed by 5 bases and J by 16 bases, leaving 15 bases between them. CDR3: CASSEPGVRFF. The CDR3 coding sequence is TGTGCCAGTAGTGAGCCAGGGGTTCGATTCTTC.

Notes on this clone: This sample also contains other DNA sequences that code for the same CDR3. The CDR3 loop is CASSVAPAGATDTQYF. CDR3 in DNA: TGTGCCAGCAGCGTAGCGCCCGCGGGAGCTACAGATACGCAGTATTTT. The gene calls are TRBV9 and TRBJ2-3; the match to TRBD2 covers 7 bases. Germline V gene lookup returns CDR1 SGDLS and CDR2 YYNGEE. This CDR3 has 16 amino acids. V was pared by 0 bases and J by 3 bases, with 7 bases of the junction left unmatched.

CDR3 residues: CAWSVSQSTDTQYF. For the CDR3, the DNA is TGTGCCTGGAGTGTCTCGCAGTCCACAGATACGCAGTATTTT. This chain connects TRBV30 to TRBJ2-3; D unresolved. Germline loops: CDR1 GTSNPN, CDR2 SVGIG (reference sequence). This CDR3 is 14 amino acids long. The ends were cut back, 0 bases at V and 2 bases at J, with 9 bases in the middle. Full variable domain (rest looked up from reference TRBV30 and TRBJ2-3): SQTIHQWPATLVQPVGSPLSLECTVEGTSNPNLYWYRQAAGRGLQLLFYSVGIGQISSEVPQNLSASRPQDRQFILSSKKLLLSDSGFYLCAWSVSQSTDTQYFGPGTRLTVL.

The J gene is TRBJ1-1, the V gene TRBV7-2; D ambiguous. Germline lookup yields CDR1 SGHTA and CDR2 FQGNSA. CDR3 length equals 16 residues. V was trimmed by 4 bases and J by 4 bases, leaving 19 bases between them. CDR3 region: CASSYSAWSAGTEAFF. Here the CDR3 DNA reads TGTGCCAGCAGCTATAGTGCGTGGTCTGCGGGCACTGAAGCTTTCTTT.